The following is a T cell receptor (beta chain) sequence with its context. This specimen comes from a study of cytomegalovirus exposure and HLA in healthy donors. Vbeta (60) and Jbeta (13) primers were used in the PCR. Assay used: immunoSEQ multiplex PCR; TCRdb lists only in-frame clones, some missing. The sample holds about 140,000 clones, around 80% seen once. From germline, CDR1 is KGHSH and CDR2 LQKENI. The CDR3 sequence is 15 residues long. Germline trimming cut 0 bases from V and 8 bases from J; bases unmatched to any gene: 5. This clonotype was obtained from a man in his thirties or forties in good health. Sequencing was done on a sample of PBMCs. The chain recombines TRBV18 with TRBJ2-1; TRBD2 aligns across 9 bases. The CDR3 region is CASSPPVAGGDEQFF. The CDR3 nucleotides are TGTGCCAGCTCACCACCGGTGGCGGGGGGGGATGAGCAGTTCTTC.